The 3 T cell receptor beta chains below all came from one sample that was sequenced in a study of Tregs in tolerant kidney transplant recipients. The repertoire was sequenced with immunoSEQ multiplex PCR; TCRdb's copy has only in-frame clones and lacks some. The sample consists of about 83,000 clones, nearly 98% of them appearing once. Sequencing was performed on CD4+ T cells from blood, taken before the transplant. The receptors stem from a human donor who received a combined kidney and bone marrow transplant.

The chain carries TRBV5-4 and TRBJ1-1, with 10 bases matching TRBD1. V dropped 4 bases and J dropped 5; count of bases not matched to a gene: 8. Germline-derived CDR1 and CDR2 are SGHNT and YYREEE (reference sequence). CDR3 size: 15 residues. CDR3 sequence: CASSISGQGGTEAFF. DNA for the CDR3: TGTGCCAGCAGCATCTCAGGACAGGGGGGAACTGAAGCTTTCTTT.

The V call is TRBV18, the J call TRBJ1-1; no firm D call. Germline loops: CDR1 KGHSH, CDR2 LQKENI. V shed 3 bases and J shed 1 base, with 6 bases lying between them. The CDR3 covers 13 residues. Here the CDR3 reads CASSPDKNTEAFF. The CDR3 DNA follows: TGTGCCAGCTCACCCGACAAGAACACTGAAGCTTTCTTT.

The genes are TRBV27 and TRBJ1-1; 9 bases are shared with TRBD1. Per the germline V gene, CDR1 is MNHEY and CDR2 is SMNVEV (reference sequence). Trimming cost V 2 bases and J 5 bases; bases outside gene matches: 21. This CDR3 is built from 20 residues. The CDR3: CASSLPLLTRDREGRTEAFF. The CDR3 nucleotides read TGTGCCAGCAGTTTACCCCTGCTCACCAGGGACAGGGAGGGAAGAACTGAAGCTTTCTTT.